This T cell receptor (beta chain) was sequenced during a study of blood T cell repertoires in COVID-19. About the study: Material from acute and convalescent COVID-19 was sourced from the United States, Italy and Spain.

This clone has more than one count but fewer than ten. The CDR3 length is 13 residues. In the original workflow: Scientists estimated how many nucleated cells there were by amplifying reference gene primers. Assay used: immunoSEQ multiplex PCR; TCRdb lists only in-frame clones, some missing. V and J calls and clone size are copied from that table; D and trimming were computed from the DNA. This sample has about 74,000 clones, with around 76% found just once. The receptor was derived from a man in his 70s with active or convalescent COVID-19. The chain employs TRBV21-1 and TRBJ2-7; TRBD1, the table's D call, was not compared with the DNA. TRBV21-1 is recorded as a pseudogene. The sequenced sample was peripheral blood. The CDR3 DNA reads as TGTGCCAGCAGGGGCAGGGGGCTTTTCGAGCAGTACTTC. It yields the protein CASRGRGLFEQYF.